This T cell receptor beta chain was obtained from a study of CD8 T cells in Susac syndrome. Study-wide points: As the study acknowledged, the number of individuals in its TCR sequencing and HLA analysis was relatively small.

As for this clonotype: Antigen specificity is unknown.

Germline assignment: CDR1 SGHVS and CDR2 FQNEAQ. The CDR3 contains 16 residues. V lost 5 bases and J lost 3; bases outside the gene matches: 4. With random hexamers, roughly 0.5 to 1 ug RNA was reverse transcribed. Amplification of TCR beta CDR3 used immunoSEQ multiplex PCR across 54 Vbeta and 13 Jbeta. TCRdb reanalysed the immunoSEQ multiplex PCR reads using MiXCR and keeps one entry per CDR3 protein. The sample lists more than 70,000 distinct CDR3 sequences; over 85% were seen once. The V call is TRBV7-8, the J call TRBJ2-1, with 13 bases matching TRBD2. The sample was CD8+ T cells from PBMCs. The sequence was obtained from a human donor in good health. In DNA form, the CDR3 reads TGTGCCAGCAGCAGGACTAGCGGGGGTCTCTACAATGAGCAGTTCTTC. Translated: CASSRTSGGLYNEQFF.